This record looks at one T cell receptor beta chain sequence and its context. The antigen is unknown. This CDR3 comprises 12 residues. The V gene end was trimmed by 7 bases and the J gene end by 8 bases; junction bases not matched to a gene: 5. CDR1 GTSNPN and CDR2 SVGIG come from the germline V gene (reference sequence). Blood genomic DNA input for TRB amplification was 250-500 ng. Multiplex PCR with BIOMED2 TRB-A/B primer pools amplified TRB rearrangements. One entry per CDR3 protein results from TCRdb running MiXCR on the multiplex PCR reads. The sample has approximately 26,000 distinct CDR3 sequences; 32% are singletons. The sample belongs to a study of T and B cells in COVID-19 patients. Background on the study: Blood was sampled from COVID-19 patients who were either actively infected or recovered. Recovered patients mostly had mild to moderate COVID-19 managed as outpatients.

Study-wide results and limits: Active COVID-19 showed highly clonal TRB repertoires; recovery showed diversity and richness above healthy donors. CD4+, regulatory T cell, CD8+ and sorted SARS-CoV-2-responsive or tetramer+ T cells were not yet sequenced.

This chain links TRBV30 with TRBJ1-6; 7 nucleotides match TRBD1. The TCR originated in a human donor who had recovered from COVID-19. The material sequenced was blood. CDR3 nucleotides: TGTGCCTACCAGGGGGATTATTCACCCCTCCACTTT. Residues: CAYQGDYSPLHF.